This entry lists 13 T cell receptor beta chains sequenced from one sample in a study of identical twins. One entry per CDR3 protein, called by TCRdb with MiXCR from the 5' RACE reads. The sample lists around 1.7 million distinct CDR3 sequences; less than 40% were seen once. Sequencing was performed on cord blood. The receptors were sampled from a newborn girl in good health.

The V call is TRBV5-6, the J call TRBJ1-4; unclear D gene. V was shortened by 1 base and J by 5 bases, with 9 bases between the two germline ends. CDR1 and CDR2 from the germline V gene are SGHDT and YYEEEE. The CDR3 consists of 14 residues. Here the CDR3 DNA reads TGTGCCAGCAGCTTGTGGCGGAACAATGAAAAACTGTTTTTT. Protein product: CASSLWRNNEKLFF.

The CDR3 DNA reads as TGTGCCAGCAGTTCCTACCTGAGCTCCTACAATGAGCAGTTCTTC. Protein sequence: CASSSYLSSYNEQFF. The rearrangement links TRBV12-3 or TRBV12-4 to TRBJ2-1; the D is unclear. The V gene lost 4 bases and the J gene lost 0 bases, with 10 bases spanning the gap. This CDR3 is built from 15 residues.

The J gene is TRBJ2-3, the V gene TRBV7-9, with 10 nucleotides matching TRBD2. V shed 5 bases and J 4 bases; nucleotides not matched to a gene: 9. Germline V gene sequence: CDR1 SEHNR, CDR2 FQNEAQ (reference sequence). The CDR3 contains 16 residues. CDR3 region: CASSPPGLASADTQYF. The CDR3 coding sequence is TGTGCCAGCAGCCCCCCGGGACTAGCGAGCGCAGATACGCAGTATTTT. The variable domain in full, completed from reference TRBV7-9 and TRBJ2-3, reads DTGVSQNPRHKITKRGQNVTFRCDPISEHNRLYWYRQTLGQGPEFLTYFQNEAQLEKSRLLSDRFSAERPKGSFSTLEIQRTEQGDSAMYLCASSPPGLASADTQYFGPGTRLTVL.

V gene TRBV20-1 combines with J gene TRBJ2-1, with TRBD2 identical over 10 bases. The V gene's germline CDR1 is DFQATT and CDR2 SNEGSKA (reference sequence). The CDR3 contains 15 residues. J was trimmed by 6 bases and V by 1 base; bases with no gene match: 6. The CDR3: CSARGLAGARNEQFF. The CDR3 coding sequence is TGCAGTGCTAGAGGGCTAGCGGGAGCCCGCAATGAGCAGTTCTTC.

The chain is built from TRBV27 and TRBJ2-5; D gene uncertain. The closer fit of TRBJ2-7 to the DNA end suggests the J call may be wrong. Germline V gene data show CDR1 as MNHEY and CDR2 as SMNVEV (reference sequence). The CDR3 is made up of 17 amino acids. The CDR3 coding sequence is TGTGCCAGTACCGGGCGGCTCACCAACTCGTGGAGCTACGAGCAGTACTTC. Residues: CASTGRLTNSWSYEQYF.

This clonotype was counted a few times. CDR3 DNA: TGTGCCAGCAGTGGGGGCCGGGACCTTTTAGGAGAGACCCAGTACTTC. The encoded protein is CASSGGRDLLGETQYF. V usage is TRBV25-1 and J usage is TRBJ2-5; possibly TRBD1 or TRBD2 for D (5 bases each). The CDR3 is 16 residues long. The germline V gene has CDR1 MGHDK and CDR2 SYGVNS. The V end lost 4 bases, the J end lost 4 bases, and 19 bases lay between the germline ends.

V is TRBV7-2 and J is TRBJ2-1; TRBD1 matches at 7 bases. V trimming: 2 bases; J trimming: 0 bases; junction bases outside the gene matches: 10. CDR1 is SGHTA and CDR2 is FQGNSA in the germline V gene. The CDR3 runs to 18 residues. CDR3 in amino acids: CASSLKAGTASSYNEQFF. The DNA of the CDR3 is TGTGCCAGCAGCTTAAAGGCCGGGACAGCTAGCTCCTACAATGAGCAGTTCTTC.

As concerns this clonotype: An end of the junction does not agree with germline; a read error may underlie this. The rearrangement links TRBV10-3 to TRBJ2-3; tentatively, D is TRBD1 (6 bases). CDR1 and CDR2 (germline): ENHRY, SYGVKD. The CDR3 runs to 15 residues. The CDR3 protein is CAISGTLGGTDTRYF. DNA of the CDR3: TGTGCCATCAGTGGGACCTTAGGGGGTACAGATACGCGGTATTTT.

The genes are TRBV5-1 and TRBJ1-1, with D possibly being TRBD1 (6 bases). The CDR3 extends over 15 amino acids. Germline-derived CDR1 and CDR2 are SGHRS and YFSETQ. V lost 4 bases, J lost 0 bases, and 13 bases lay in between. The CDR3 spells CASSVRQAVNTEAFF. DNA for the CDR3: TGCGCCAGCAGCGTCCGACAGGCCGTGAACACTGAAGCTTTCTTT.

There are a few counts of this clonotype. The J gene is TRBJ2-5, the V gene TRBV24-1, with no clear D. The CDR3 consists of 14 residues. Germline V gene lookup returns CDR1 KGHDR and CDR2 SFDVKD. V was clipped by 0 bases and J by 4 bases, with 8 bases between them. The CDR3 here is CATSDLPTGETQYF. CDR3 DNA sequence: TGTGCCACCAGTGATTTGCCCACGGGAGAGACCCAGTACTTC.

The genes are TRBV20-1 and TRBJ1-2; D remains ambiguous. V gave up 3 bases and J gave up 3 bases, with 8 bases separating them. The CDR3 spans 12 residues. Germline CDR1 and CDR2: DFQATT and SNEGSKA (reference sequence). CDR3 amino acids: CSASKPDYGYTF. The CDR3 DNA sequence: TGCAGTGCTAGTAAGCCCGACTATGGCTACACCTTC.

A few counts support this clonotype. One end of the junction varies from germline; a read error may be responsible. The chain is built from TRBV14 and TRBJ1-2; a possible D gene is TRBD1 (6 bases). The CDR3 is 18 amino acids. The germline CDR1 and CDR2 sequences are SGHDN and FVKESK. The CDR3 here is CASSQGHRDKRANYGCTF. The CDR3, as DNA: TGTGCCAGCAGCCAAGGGCACCGGGACAAAAGAGCTAACTATGGCTGCACCTTC. The variable domain in full, completed from reference TRBV14 and TRBJ1-2, reads EAGVTQFPSHSVIEKGQTVTLRCDPISGHDNLYWYRRVMGKEIKFLLHFVKESKQDESGMPNNRFLAERTGGTYSTLKVQPAELEDSGVYFCASSQGHRDKRANYGCTFGSGTRLTVV.

This clonotype was observed a few times. The chain uses TRBV11-1 and TRBJ2-1; 9 bases align to TRBD2. The trim removed 0 bases at V and 4 bases at J, leaving 13 bases unmatched. The CDR3 loop spans 19 amino acids. Germline CDR1 and CDR2: SGHAT and FQDESV (reference sequence). In DNA, the CDR3 is TGTGCCAGCAGCTTAGCCCGCTCTGAGAGCGGGAGGCCTTACAATGAGCAGTTCTTC. It encodes CASSLARSESGRPYNEQFF.